There are a few counts of the clone carrying this T cell receptor (beta chain). V trimming: 5 bases; J trimming: 3 bases; junction bases outside the gene matches: 7. Germline CDR1 reads MNHNS; CDR2 reads SASEGT. This CDR3 comprises 16 residues. Amplified TCR beta CDR3 regions derived from RNA transcripts. First-round RT-PCR of the TCR CDR3 relied on the HTBI primer set. One entry per CDR3 protein results from TCRdb running MiXCR on the multiplex PCR reads. Of over 200,000 distinct CDR3 sequences in the sample, more than 15% were seen once. If no ophthalmopathy progression occurred within 18 months, Graves' hyperthyroidism was stable. Uncontrolled infection, other autoimmune disease, pregnancy and lactation each barred patients from inclusion. These data are taken from a study of T cells in Graves' hyperthyroidism and ophthalmopathy. Looking at the study overall: Once the initial diagnosis was made, peripheral blood was obtained before any treatment.

The sequenced sample was blood. The J gene is TRBJ2-2, the V gene TRBV6-1; 9 bases agree with TRBD1. This TCR came from a man aged 50 to 59 with Graves' hyperthyroidism. This CDR3 is CASSPRGQGDTGELFF. Here the CDR3 DNA reads TGTGCCAGCAGTCCCAGGGGACAGGGCGACACCGGGGAGCTGTTTTTT.